Many counts were recorded for the clone carrying this TCR beta chain. Its matching antigen is unknown. J was trimmed by 6 bases and V by 5 bases; bases with no gene match: 9. Per germline, CDR1 SGHTA and CDR2 FQGNSA. The CDR3 has 16 amino acids. These data come from a study of CD8+CD57+ T cells in acquired aplastic anemia. Overall study results and limits: Comparison of patients with controls identified approximately 28 shared CD8+ CDR3 sequences.

In patients chosen for sequencing, flow cytometry had shown CD8+CD57+ cell expansion. Every patient was diagnosed with severe acquired aplastic anemia. Genomic DNA, the template, was used for profiling of the TCR beta VDJ and CDR3. One entry per CDR3 protein results from TCRdb running MiXCR on the reads. The data show 150,000 or so distinct CDR3 sequences, with less than 60% seen just once and approximately 2.8% held by the top ten. This chain uses TRBV7-2 with TRBJ2-7; TRBD2 agrees at 14 bases. Material for sequencing was sorted CD4+, CD8+, or CD8+CD57+ T cells (not recorded which) from PBMCs. The sequence came from a human donor with aplastic anemia. Here the CDR3 reads CASSRPGLAGEREQYF. DNA for the CDR3: TGTGCCAGCAGCCGACCGGGACTAGCGGGAGAGCGCGAGCAGTACTTC.